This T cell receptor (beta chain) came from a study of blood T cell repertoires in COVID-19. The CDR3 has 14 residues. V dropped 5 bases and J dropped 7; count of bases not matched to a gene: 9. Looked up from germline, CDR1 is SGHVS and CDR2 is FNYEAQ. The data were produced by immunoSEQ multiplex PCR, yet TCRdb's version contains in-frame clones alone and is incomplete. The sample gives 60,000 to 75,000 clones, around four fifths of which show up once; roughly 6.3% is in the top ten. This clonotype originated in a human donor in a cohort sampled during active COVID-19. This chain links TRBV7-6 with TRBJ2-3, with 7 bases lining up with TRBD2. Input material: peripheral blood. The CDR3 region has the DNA TGTGCCAGCAGCGATACCGGGAGGCCTCATACGCAGTATTTT. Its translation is CASSDTGRPHTQYF.